This is a list of T cell receptor beta chains from one sample in a study of CD8+ T cells in alopecia areata. Generated by immunoSEQ multiplex PCR, the TCRdb table keeps only in-frame clones and is missing some. Among about 140,000 clones listed, 51% were seen once. Sequencing used CD4+ T cells sorted from blood, obtained at week 0. These receptors were taken from a human donor with alopecia areata. Both conserved end residues are part of each CDR3. A D gene is named only where the DNA matches it firmly. Clone sizes are given selectively: once, few, many, or a class where the clone is expanded.

J | length | size | V | D | DNA | CDR3
TRBJ2-7 | 16 | few | TRBV5-1 | NA | TGCGCCAGCAGCCCTGGGACTCCAAGCGCATCCTACGAGCAGTACTTC | CASSPGTPSASYEQYF
TRBJ2-7 | 13 | few | TRBV29-1 | TRBD1 | TGCAGCGTTGTCCGGGACAGGGGCCACGAGCAGTACTTC | CSVVRDRGHEQYF
TRBJ1-5 | 13 | NA | TRBV30 | NA | TGTGCCTGGAGTAGGGGACAAAATCAGCCCCAGCATTTT | CAWSRGQNQPQHF
TRBJ2-2 | 14 | few | TRBV30 | NA | TGTGCCTGGAGATTCGGGCCTGCGACCGGGGAGCTGTTTTTT | CAWRFGPATGELFF
TRBJ1-2 | 11 | few | TRBV29-1 | NA | TGCAGCGTTGAACACTCCGATGGCTACACCTTC | CSVEHSDGYTF
TRBJ2-1 | 15 | NA | TRBV11-2 | TRBD2 | TGTGCCAGCAGCTTTGTAACTAGCGGGTACAATGAGCAGTTCTTC | CASSFVTSGYNEQFF
TRBJ2-1 | 16 | NA | TRBV29-1 | NA | TGCAGCGTTGGGGCGACCCTTACGAGCTCCTACAATGAGCAGTTCTTC | CSVGATLTSSYNEQFF
TRBJ1-1 | 13 | NA | TRBV6-5 | TRBD1 | TGTGCCAGCAACCCCGGGACAGCTGTGGAAGCTTTCTTT | CASNPGTAVEAFF
TRBJ2-5 | 11 | NA | TRBV7-2 | NA | TGTGCCAGCAGCTTAGGGATGGCCCAGTACTTC | CASSLGMAQYF
TRBJ2-7 | 13 | NA | TRBV18 | NA | TGTGCCAGCTCACCATACGTGTCCTACGAGCAGTACTTC | CASSPYVSYEQYF
TRBJ2-7 | 14 | few | TRBV4-2 | NA | TGTGCCAGCAGCCAAATACAGGGTGCCTACGAGCAGTACTTC | CASSQIQGAYEQYF
TRBJ2-2 | 15 | NA | TRBV15 | NA | TGTGCCACCAGCAGAGACGGGAGAAGGACCGGGGAGCTGTTTTTT | CATSRDGRRTGELFF
TRBJ2-7 | 16 | NA | TRBV11-1 | NA | TGTGCCAGCAGCCAATACCCCGGGACCCCTTCCTACGAGCAGTACTTC | CASSQYPGTPSYEQYF
TRBJ2-3 | 15 | NA | TRBV7-3 | NA | TGTGCCAGCAGCTTAAGTCATAGCGGCACAGATACGCAGTATTTT | CASSLSHSGTDTQYF